Below are 25 T cell receptor beta chains sequenced from a single sample in a study of radiotherapy plus CTLA-4 blockade in lung cancer. Method: immunoSEQ multiplex PCR; TCRdb's copy keeps in-frame clones and lacks some. The table records around 44,000 clones, about 88% of them present only once. The source material was peripheral blood, sampled from a patient treated with radiotherapy plus ipilimumab. The source is a human donor with non-small cell lung cancer that progressed on radiotherapy plus ipilimumab. Some clones in this sample may be carry-over from other donors' samples.

J is TRBJ2-1 and V is TRBV7-6; 14 nucleotides agree with TRBD2. The germline V gene has CDR1 SGHVS and CDR2 FNYEAQ. CDR3 size: 16 residues. After removal of 5 bases from V and 10 bases from J, the junction contained 10 bases not matched to a gene. The CDR3 reads CASSPLTSGGAGEQFF. The CDR3 nucleotides read TGTGCCAGCAGCCCGCTGACTAGCGGGGGGGCAGGGGAGCAGTTCTTC.

This clone was observed once. The chain uses TRBV5-6 and TRBJ2-3; 12 bases align to TRBD2. The junction had 6 bases not matched to a gene; V was cut back by 2 bases and J by 5 bases. This CDR3 is 16 amino acids long. Germline CDR1 SGHDT, CDR2 YYEEEE. In DNA, the CDR3 is TGTGCCAGCAGCTTCCGACTAGCGGGAGATGGAGATACGCAGTATTTT. It specifies CASSFRLAGDGDTQYF.

This chain connects TRBV6-6 to TRBJ2-7, with 12 bases identical to TRBD2. Trimming took 2 bases from V and 3 from J; bases not matched to a gene: 2. CDR1 and CDR2 from the germline V gene are MNHNY and SVGAGI (reference sequence). This CDR3 contains 15 residues. The CDR3 protein is CASSYPTSGGYEQYF. The CDR3 DNA reads as TGTGCCAGCAGTTACCCGACTAGCGGGGGCTACGAGCAGTACTTC.

The chain uses TRBV5-1 and TRBJ2-1; 12 bases align to TRBD2. J lost 7 bases, V lost 1 base, and 9 bases had no gene match. CDR1 SGHRS and CDR2 YFSETQ come from the germline V gene. The CDR3 has 17 amino acids. The DNA for the CDR3 is TGCGCCAGCAGCTTGTGGCCTAGCGGGGGGGCGGAAAATGAGCAGTTCTTC. Translating it yields CASSLWPSGGAENEQFF.

The chain combines TRBV5-1 with TRBJ2-3; 10 nucleotides align to TRBD2. Trimming removed 0 bases from V and 2 bases from J; junction bases left unmatched: 6. CDR3 length: 17 residues. CDR1 and CDR2 from the germline V gene are SGHRS and YFSETQ. For the CDR3, the DNA is TGCGCCAGCAGCTTGGCGTCGACTAGCGGGTTCACAGATACGCAGTATTTT. Protein: CASSLASTSGFTDTQYF.

V is TRBV9 and J is TRBJ2-1, with D possibly being TRBD2 (6 bases). The V gene's germline CDR1 is SGDLS and CDR2 YYNGEE. This CDR3 contains 15 residues. Trimming cost V 2 bases and J 9 bases, with 18 bases left between them. CDR3 sequence (DNA): TGTGCCAGCAGCGTTGGGGGGAATTTTGGGAGTGAGCAGTTCTTC. This sequence encodes CASSVGGNFGSEQFF.

This sequence joins TRBV29-1 and TRBJ2-3; D gene uncertain. The V end lost 0 bases, the J end lost 0 bases, and 13 bases lay between the germline ends. Germline V lookup: CDR1 SQVTM, CDR2 ANQGSEA. The CDR3 consists of 16 residues. The chain's CDR3 is CSVEDRVISSTDTQYF. Here the CDR3 DNA reads TGCAGCGTTGAAGATCGGGTCATTTCTAGCACAGATACGCAGTATTTT.

This chain joins TRBV5-1 and TRBJ2-3; 9 nucleotides agree with TRBD2. This CDR3 region has 16 residues. Germline values: CDR1 SGHRS, CDR2 YFSETQ. V shed 0 bases, J shed 3 bases, and the junction held 5 bases outside the gene matches. Written as DNA, the CDR3 is TGCGCCAGCAGCTTGGCTTTAGCGGGAGCAACAGATACGCAGTATTTT. This codes for CASSLALAGATDTQYF.

V gene TRBV28 combines with J gene TRBJ2-2; D uncertain. From germline, CDR1 is MDHEN and CDR2 SYDVKM. The CDR3 has 14 residues. Trimming took off 6 bases at V and 4 bases at J, with 12 bases between the two ends. The CDR3 is CASRVALLTGELFF. The CDR3 DNA sequence: TGTGCCAGCAGAGTAGCCTTGCTCACCGGGGAGCTGTTTTTT.

The V call is TRBV5-1, the J call TRBJ2-1; 11 nucleotides match TRBD1. Unmatched junction bases numbered 6, after V lost 6 bases and J lost 4 bases. The CDR3 runs 15 residues. Germline V lookup: CDR1 SGHRS, CDR2 YFSETQ. CDR3: CASTTGQGAYNEQFF. CDR3 sequence (DNA): TGCGCCAGCACCACCGGACAGGGGGCGTACAATGAGCAGTTCTTC. Using reference TRBV5-1 and TRBJ2-1 for the parts outside the CDR3, the full variable domain is KAGVTQTPRYLIKTRGQQVTLSCSPISGHRSVSWYQQTPGQGLQFLFEYFSETQRNKGNFPGRFSGRQFSNSRSEMNVSTLELGDSALYLCASTTGQGAYNEQFFGPGTRLTVL.

The V call is TRBV25-1, the J call TRBJ2-7; the D gene is possibly TRBD1 (6 bases). The CDR3 is 13 amino acids. Trimming removed 4 bases at V and 4 bases at J, with 11 bases between. The germline V gene has CDR1 MGHDK and CDR2 SYGVNS. CDR3 nucleotide sequence: TGTGCCAGCAGTGGAACAGGGTTATACGAGCAGTACTTC. Protein sequence: CASSGTGLYEQYF.

This chain joins TRBV5-1 and TRBJ2-1; 7 positions match TRBD1. The germline CDR1 and CDR2 sequences are SGHRS and YFSETQ. Trimming removed 4 bases from V and 3 bases from J; junction bases left unmatched: 7. The length of the CDR3 is 15 residues. The DNA of the CDR3 is TGCGCCAGCAGCCCTGGGACAGAGAGCTACAATGAGCAGTTCTTC. It yields the protein CASSPGTESYNEQFF.

The chain has TRBV30 and TRBJ2-7; D is unresolved. The CDR3 length is 12 residues. Germline assignment: CDR1 GTSNPN and CDR2 SVGIG (reference sequence). Deletions cut 2 bases from V and 5 bases from J, with 10 bases between. The CDR3 region has the DNA TGTGCCTGGAGTAGGAGTAGTCACGAGCAGTACTTC. Translation: CAWSRSSHEQYF. The full variable domain, its missing parts supplied by reference TRBV30 and TRBJ2-7, is SQTIHQWPATLVQPVGSPLSLECTVEGTSNPNLYWYRQAAGRGLQLLFYSVGIGQISSEVPQNLSASRPQDRQFILSSKKLLLSDSGFYLCAWSRSSHEQYFGPGTRLTVT.

This sequence joins TRBV14 and TRBJ1-6, with a weak D call TRBD1 (5 bases). The V end lost 1 base, the J end lost 8 bases, and 12 bases lay between the germline ends. In germline, CDR1 is SGHDN, CDR2 FVKESK. The CDR3 sequence is 15 residues long. This chain's CDR3 is CASSQGVGGDSPLHF. The CDR3 DNA follows: TGTGCCAGCAGCCAAGGGGTGGGGGGTGATTCACCCCTCCACTTT.

The chain joins TRBV18 to TRBJ1-4; 8 nucleotides align to TRBD1. The V gene end was trimmed by 6 bases and the J gene end by 8 bases; junction bases not matched to a gene: 11. Looked up from germline, CDR1 is KGHSH and CDR2 is LQKENI. The CDR3 consists of 15 residues. The CDR3 bases are TGTGCCAGCTCGCCGGACAGGGCGGTAGGAGAAAAACTGTTTTTT. Translating it yields CASSPDRAVGEKLFF.

This clone was seen only once. V and J are TRBV27 and TRBJ2-7, with 14 positions matching TRBD2. Germline lookup yields CDR1 MNHEY and CDR2 SMNVEV (reference sequence). This CDR3 is built from 14 residues. V was clipped by 5 bases and J by 6 bases; unmatched bases: 3. DNA for the CDR3: TGTGCCAGCAGTACCGGGACTAGCGGGGGCGAGCAGTACTTC. Its translation is CASSTGTSGGEQYF.

V usage is TRBV19 and J usage is TRBJ2-2; 11 positions match TRBD2. The CDR3 runs to 15 residues. Looked up from germline, CDR1 is LNHDA and CDR2 is SQIVND (reference sequence). Unmatched junction bases numbered 7, after V lost 7 bases and J lost 6 bases. In DNA, the CDR3 is TGTGCCAGTATCCTGACTAGCGGGAAAGCCGGGGAGCTGTTTTTT. Translating it yields CASILTSGKAGELFF.

The chain recombines TRBV28 with TRBJ2-1, with D tentatively TRBD2 (6 bases). V lost 3 bases to trimming and J lost 3 bases, with 15 bases between them. Germline-derived CDR1 and CDR2 are MDHEN and SYDVKM. The CDR3 is 16 amino acids. The CDR3 DNA reads as TGTGCCAGCAGTTTGGGTGGGGGGACTGGCTACAATGAGCAGTTCTTC. This encodes CASSLGGGTGYNEQFF.

In its sample, this clone was seen a few times. The chain is built from TRBV19 and TRBJ2-1, with 9 bases that match TRBD1. CDR1 LNHDA and CDR2 SQIVND come from the germline V gene (reference sequence). The ends lost 7 bases at V and 5 bases at J; junction bases unmatched: 9. The CDR3 length is 15 residues. The CDR3: CASIIKDRGNNEQFF. The CDR3 DNA reads TGTGCCAGTATCATAAAGGACAGGGGAAACAATGAGCAGTTCTTC.

The genes are TRBV25-1 and TRBJ1-2; D is undetermined. V was pared by 4 bases and J by 8 bases, with 8 bases between. Germline V lookup: CDR1 MGHDK, CDR2 SYGVNS. This CDR3 is built from 11 residues. The CDR3 loop reads CASSGTGGYTF. CDR3 nucleotides: TGTGCCAGCAGTGGGACGGGAGGCTACACCTTC.

The chain is built from TRBV11-2 and TRBJ1-5, with 7 bases lining up with TRBD1. The trim removed 5 bases at V and 5 bases at J, leaving 6 bases unmatched. The CDR3 consists of 14 residues. Germline values: CDR1 SGHAT, CDR2 FQNNGV. In DNA form, the CDR3 reads TGTGCCAGCAGCGACGACAGGGCCCATCAGCCCCAGCATTTT. Translated, it gives CASSDDRAHQPQHF.

This chain links TRBV10-3 with TRBJ2-3, with D perhaps matching TRBD2 (6 bases). In germline, CDR1 is ENHRY, CDR2 SYGVKD. Trimming took off 2 bases at V and 5 bases at J, with 20 bases between the two ends. The length of the CDR3 is 17 residues. Here the CDR3 DNA reads TGTGCCATCAGTGAGAGGGGTGGCGGGGACCCACTAGATACGCAGTATTTT. The encoded protein is CAISERGGGDPLDTQYF.

The sample holds a few counts of this clone. The V and J genes are TRBV5-5 and TRBJ1-1; D is perhaps TRBD1 (6 bases). Germline assignment: CDR1 SGHKS and CDR2 YYEKEE (reference sequence). There are 15 residues in the CDR3. Trimming took off 2 bases at V and 0 bases at J, with 11 bases between the two ends. Here the CDR3 reads CASSFEKGVNTEAFF. The CDR3 DNA is TGTGCCAGCAGCTTTGAGAAGGGGGTGAACACTGAAGCTTTCTTT.

Only one count was recorded for this clone. The CDR3 loop reads CASSDRENEKLFF. The DNA for the CDR3 is TGTGCCAGCAGTGACAGGGAAAATGAAAAACTGTTTTTT. The genes are TRBV6-1 and TRBJ1-4; weak D call: TRBD1 (5 bases). The V gene's germline CDR1 is MNHNS and CDR2 SASEGT. Trimming stripped 3 bases from V and 5 bases from J, with 7 bases between. This CDR3 has 13 amino acids.

The chain has TRBV19 and TRBJ2-1, with TRBD2 matching over 11 bases. This CDR3 contains 16 residues. The V gene's germline CDR1 is LNHDA and CDR2 SQIVND (reference sequence). J lost 5 bases, V lost 7 bases, and 10 bases had no gene match. The CDR3 DNA sequence: TGTGCCAGTACCCTGACTAGCGGGGCAAACCACAATGAGCAGTTCTTC. It specifies CASTLTSGANHNEQFF.